One sample yielded the 23 T cell receptor beta chains listed below, sequenced in a study of T cell changes during pregnancy in multiple sclerosis. TCRdb's copy holds only in-frame clones and misses some; the assay was immunoSEQ multiplex PCR. The table has some 120,000 clones, about 96% seen once. The source material was peripheral blood, sampled after pregnancy. These receptors all stem from a female donor with multiple sclerosis, enrolled in a pregnancy study.

The chain uses TRBV6-1 and TRBJ2-3, with 8 bases aligning to TRBD1. The CDR3 spans 15 residues. Germline V gene lookup returns CDR1 MNHNS and CDR2 SASEGT. V shed 4 bases and J 2 bases; nucleotides not matched to a gene: 5. The CDR3 spells CASSVTGAFTDTQYF. The CDR3 DNA reads as TGTGCCAGCAGTGTGACAGGGGCCTTCACAGATACGCAGTATTTT.

The V and J genes are TRBV27 and TRBJ1-4; 8 bases are a match to TRBD1. The trim removed 0 bases at V and 5 bases at J, leaving 5 bases unmatched. CDR3 length: 16 amino acids. Germline CDR1 reads MNHEY; CDR2 reads SMNVEV (reference sequence). The CDR3: CASSLSMTGENEKLFF. In nucleotides, the CDR3 is TGTGCCAGCAGTTTATCCATGACAGGGGAGAATGAAAAACTGTTTTTT.

The chain has TRBV13 and TRBJ1-1, with 9 bases matching TRBD1. CDR1 is PRHDT, CDR2 FYEKMQ, per germline (reference sequence). CDR3 length: 17 residues. The V gene end was trimmed by 4 bases and the J gene end by 2 bases; junction bases not matched to a gene: 11. The CDR3 DNA sequence: TGTGCCAGCAGCTCCTTCGGGGGACAGGGATCAAACACTGAAGCTTTCTTT. The encoded protein is CASSSFGGQGSNTEAFF.

CDR3 protein: CASSEVGGSTDTQYF. Here the CDR3 DNA reads TGTGCCAGCTCAGAGGTAGGGGGTAGCACAGATACGCAGTATTTT. This chain connects TRBV27 to TRBJ2-3; a weak D match, TRBD1 (6 bases). V lost 8 bases, J lost 0 bases, and 15 bases lay in between. Germline V lookup: CDR1 MNHEY, CDR2 SMNVEV (reference sequence). The CDR3 is made up of 15 amino acids.

This chain uses TRBV28 with TRBJ2-2, with TRBD2 matching 16 bases. The CDR3 sequence is 17 residues long. CDR1 is MDHEN and CDR2 is SYDVKM in the germline V gene. Trimming at V came to 1 base and at J to 6 bases, leaving 2 bases not matched to a gene. DNA of the CDR3: TGTGCCAGCAGTTTATACGGGACTAGCGGGAGGGCCGGGGAGCTGTTTTTT. This gives the protein CASSLYGTSGRAGELFF.

J is TRBJ2-7 and V is TRBV5-8; perhaps TRBD2 as D (5 bases). The CDR3 is made up of 14 amino acids. The germline CDR1 and CDR2 sequences are SGHTS and YDEGEE. Trimming removed 7 bases at V and 0 bases at J, with 14 bases between. The CDR3 reads CASRQRGNSYEQYF. CDR3 coding DNA: TGTGCCAGCCGACAACGGGGAAACTCCTACGAGCAGTACTTC.

The CDR3 here is CASSGTRGIRPDTQYF. The CDR3 nucleotides are TGTGCCAGCAGCGGCACCAGGGGCATTCGGCCAGATACGCAGTATTTT. The chain carries TRBV7-9 and TRBJ2-3; maybe TRBD1 (6 bases). V lost 5 bases and J 4 bases, leaving 19 bases between the germline ends. This CDR3 is built from 16 residues. Germline CDR1 reads SEHNR; CDR2 reads FQNEAQ (reference sequence).

The chain couples TRBV19 to TRBJ2-1; 14 bases align to TRBD2. V shed 3 bases, J shed 3 bases, and the junction held 7 bases outside the gene matches. The CDR3 is made up of 18 amino acids. The germline CDR1 and CDR2 sequences are LNHDA and SQIVND (reference sequence). The DNA of the CDR3 is TGTGCCAGTAGTATTCGAACCGGGACTAGCGGGAGCTACAATGAGCAGTTCTTC. Its translation is CASSIRTGTSGSYNEQFF.

The genes are TRBV5-4 and TRBJ2-1, with TRBD2 as a possible D gene (5 bases). Trimming took off 0 bases at V and 0 bases at J, with 10 bases between the two ends. The CDR3 sequence is 16 residues long. Germline lookup yields CDR1 SGHNT and CDR2 YYREEE (reference sequence). In DNA, the CDR3 is TGTGCCAGCAGCTTGGGCGGGCTAGGCTCCTACAATGAGCAGTTCTTC. The encoded protein is CASSLGGLGSYNEQFF.

This clone has a handful of counts. CDR3 in DNA: TGTGCCAGCAGTTACTCGGGACAGTGGGACACTGAAGCTTTCTTT. It is translated as CASSYSGQWDTEAFF. The V gene is TRBV6-5, the J gene TRBJ1-1; 7 nucleotides align to TRBD1. This CDR3 contains 15 residues. After removal of 0 bases from V and 3 bases from J, the junction contained 4 bases not matched to a gene. In germline, CDR1 is MNHEY, CDR2 SVGAGI.

In regard to this clone: Germline and junction disagree at one end, which may indicate a read error. The rearrangement uses TRBV2 and TRBJ2-3, with D maybe TRBD1 (5 bases). In germline, CDR1 is SNHLY, CDR2 FYNNEI. CDR3 size: 15 residues. The CDR3 loop is CASREDSTSTDTQYF. CDR3 bases: TGTGCCAGCAGGGAAGACAGCACTAGCACAGATACGCAGTATTTT.

The chain is built from TRBV5-6 and TRBJ2-1; TRBD1 might be the D (7 bases). Germline lookup yields CDR1 SGHDT and CDR2 YYEEEE. This CDR3 region has 15 residues. V lost 0 bases and J lost 6, with 13 bases in between. The CDR3 region has the DNA TGTGCCAGCAGCTTGGTAGCAGGGGGAGGCAATGAGCAGTTCTTC. Translation: CASSLVAGGGNEQFF.

The chain uses TRBV30 and TRBJ2-7; no firm D call. Germline V lookup: CDR1 GTSNPN, CDR2 SVGIG (reference sequence). This CDR3 is 15 amino acids long. The ends were cut back, 1 base at V and 4 bases at J, with 17 bases in the middle. The CDR3 region is CAWSATRSRRYEQYF. As DNA, the CDR3 is TGTGCCTGGAGTGCTACAAGGAGCCGCCGTTACGAGCAGTACTTC.

The chain has TRBV27 and TRBJ2-1; 10 bases fit TRBD1. This CDR3 is 16 amino acids long. After removal of 0 bases from V and 6 bases from J, the junction contained 5 bases not matched to a gene. CDR1 and CDR2 from the germline V gene are MNHEY and SMNVEV (reference sequence). The CDR3 region is CASSLSRDRGSNEQFF. In DNA, the CDR3 is TGTGCCAGCAGTTTATCGAGGGACAGGGGATCCAATGAGCAGTTCTTC.

The chain joins TRBV7-9 to TRBJ2-7, with 9 positions matching TRBD1. Per the germline V gene, CDR1 is SEHNR and CDR2 is FQNEAQ (reference sequence). Trimming removed 2 bases from V and 5 bases from J; junction bases left unmatched: 16. The CDR3 covers 18 residues. In DNA form, the CDR3 reads TGTGCCAGCAGCTTATTCCCTACCGGGACAGGGATAAACCACGAGCAGTACTTC. Encoded protein: CASSLFPTGTGINHEQYF.

CDR3 sequence (DNA): TGCACTAGCGCGGGAGGAGTTTCAGAGACCCAGTACTTC. Translating gives CTSAGGVSETQYF. The chain links TRBV29-1 to TRBJ2-5; 8 nucleotides match TRBD2. CDR1 and CDR2 (germline): SQVTM, ANQGSEA. This CDR3 comprises 13 residues.

The rearrangement joins TRBV6-4 to TRBJ2-1, with 7 bases fitting TRBD2. The V segment lost 2 bases and the J segment 0 bases; nucleotides outside the gene matches: 1. Germline CDR1 is MRHNA and CDR2 is SNTAGT. The CDR3 contains 15 residues. The CDR3 loop is CASSDTGGSYNEQFF. The CDR3 nucleotides read TGTGCCAGCAGTGACACGGGGGGCTCCTACAATGAGCAGTTCTTC.

The chain joins TRBV5-4 to TRBJ2-1; 10 nucleotides line up with TRBD2. CDR1 SGHNT and CDR2 YYREEE come from the germline V gene (reference sequence). This CDR3 is built from 18 residues. J lost 6 bases, V lost 4 bases, and 16 bases had no gene match. The CDR3 region has the DNA TGTGCCAGCAGCCCGAGTCCTAGCGGGAGAAAGTCGGTCAATGAGCAGTTCTTC. Amino acid sequence: CASSPSPSGRKSVNEQFF.

This clone was counted between two and nine times. This chain uses TRBV5-1 with TRBJ2-1; D call uncertain. V lost 3 bases, J lost 3 bases, and 19 bases lay in between. There are 17 residues in the CDR3. The germline V gene encodes CDR1 SGHRS and CDR2 YFSETQ. The DNA for the CDR3 is TGCGCCAGCAGCTCGGCGGATCTAGTTGAAATCTACAATGAGCAGTTCTTC. Its translation: CASSSADLVEIYNEQFF.

The chain uses TRBV9 and TRBJ1-1; weak D call: TRBD1 (5 bases). Germline CDR1 and CDR2: SGDLS and YYNGEE. The CDR3 is 17 residues long. The V and J ends lost 0 bases and 3 bases respectively, with 18 bases between them. The CDR3 spells CASSVGPQVGIDTEAFF. The CDR3 DNA reads TGTGCCAGCAGCGTAGGCCCACAGGTGGGGATCGACACTGAAGCTTTCTTT.

The chain joins TRBV11-2 to TRBJ2-7; D is possibly TRBD2 (5 bases). From germline, CDR1 is SGHAT and CDR2 FQNNGV. V was pared by 5 bases and J by 0 bases, with 17 bases between. This CDR3 is built from 16 residues. Here the CDR3 DNA reads TGTGCCAGCAGCCCCGTCGGGGTGGCACTCTCCTACGAGCAGTACTTC. This translates into CASSPVGVALSYEQYF.

This rearrangement joins TRBV11-2 to TRBJ2-3; TRBD2 might be the D (6 bases). Germline CDR1 is SGHAT and CDR2 is FQNNGV. The ends were cut back, 6 bases at V and 4 bases at J, with 23 bases in the middle. The CDR3 contains 17 residues. As DNA, the CDR3 is TGTGCCAGCAGAGGAGGGTGGACGGGAGATGCCGCAGATACGCAGTATTTT. Residues: CASRGGWTGDAADTQYF.

This clone was seen once. DNA of the CDR3: TGTGCCACCAGCAGAGATCTTGGGACATCCACTGAAGCTTTCTTT. Its protein is CATSRDLGTSTEAFF. The V and J genes are TRBV15 and TRBJ1-1, with D tentatively TRBD1 (6 bases). Germline V gene lookup returns CDR1 LNHNV and CDR2 YYDKDF (reference sequence). CDR3 length: 15 amino acids. V shed 0 bases and J shed 4 bases, with 12 bases lying between them. Based on the CDR3 plus reference TRBV15 and TRBJ1-1, the full variable domain is DAMVIQNPRYQVTQFGKPVTLSCSQTLNHNVMYWYQQKSSQAPKLLFHYYDKDFNNEADTPDNFQSRRPNTSFCFLDIRSPGLGDTAMYLCATSRDLGTSTEAFFGQGTRLTVV.